This is a list of T cell receptor beta chains from one sample in a study of tumor-infiltrating lymphocytes in primary liver carcinoma. TCRdb analysed the multiplex PCR reads with MiXCR anew, one entry per CDR3 protein. The sample shows about 350,000 distinct CDR3 sequences, about 65% of them seen only once. The specimen sequenced was peripheral blood. These receptors originate from a man aged 40-49 years with primary liver carcinoma and hepatitis B virus infection. The CDR3 runs from the conserved cysteine through the conserved F or W. The D gene is left open where the match is weak. Expanded clones are given a class, and other clones once, few, many or no size at all.

abundance: -; v_gene: TRBV11-2; d_gene: TRBD2; j_gene: TRBJ2-7; CDR3nt: TGTGCCAACAGCTCTGTAGCGGGGGCCTCCTACGAGCAATACTTC; CDR3aa: CANSSVAGASYEQYF
abundance: -; v_gene: TRBV7-8; d_gene: -; j_gene: TRBJ2-1; CDR3nt: TGTGCCAGCAGCTTGAGTGTCGGGCAGTTCTTC; CDR3aa: CASSLSVGQFF
abundance: -; v_gene: TRBV29-1; d_gene: TRBD1; j_gene: TRBJ2-1; CDR3nt: TGCAGCGCCCGGACAGGGGTTAATGAGCAGTTCTTC; CDR3aa: CSARTGVNEQFF
abundance: -; v_gene: TRBV5-6; d_gene: -; j_gene: TRBJ2-3; CDR3nt: TGTGCCAGCAGCTTCCTATCAGGGGGCACAGATACGCAGTATTTT; CDR3aa: CASSFLSGGTDTQYF
abundance: -; v_gene: TRBV4-1; d_gene: TRBD2; j_gene: TRBJ2-5; CDR3nt: TGCGCCAGCAGCCTGTATGGGGGGAGGACTAGCTTTGAGACCCAGTACTTC; CDR3aa: CASSLYGGRTSFETQYF
abundance: -; v_gene: TRBV6-2/TRBV6-3; d_gene: TRBD2; j_gene: TRBJ2-7; CDR3nt: TGTGCCAGCAGCCTCGGACTAGCGGGCGTCTACGATCAATACTTC; CDR3aa: CASSLGLAGVYDQYF
abundance: -; v_gene: TRBV5-6; d_gene: TRBD1; j_gene: TRBJ1-4; CDR3nt: TGTGCCAGCAGCCCCTGGGCGGACAGGGGGGCTAATGAAAAACTGTTTTTT; CDR3aa: CASSPWADRGANEKLFF
abundance: -; v_gene: TRBV5-6; d_gene: -; j_gene: TRBJ2-3; CDR3nt: TGTGCCAGCAGCTTGGGAGTAGAGGGAGGTACAGATACGCAGTATTTT; CDR3aa: CASSLGVEGGTDTQYF
abundance: many; v_gene: TRBV12-3/TRBV12-4; d_gene: -; j_gene: TRBJ1-6; CDR3nt: TGTACCAGCAGTTTGAATTCACCCCTCCACTTT; CDR3aa: CTSSLNSPLHF
abundance: -; v_gene: TRBV7-9; d_gene: -; j_gene: TRBJ2-2; CDR3nt: TGTGCCAGCAGCTTGGGACTTAACGGGGAGCTGTTTTTT; CDR3aa: CASSLGLNGELFF
abundance: many; v_gene: TRBV5-5; d_gene: TRBD2; j_gene: TRBJ2-1; CDR3nt: TGTGCCAGCAGCTTGGAGGGACTAGCGGGGAAAAGCTCCTACAATGAGCAGTTCTTC; CDR3aa: CASSLEGLAGKSSYNEQFF
abundance: few; v_gene: TRBV6-6; d_gene: -; j_gene: TRBJ2-2; CDR3nt: TGTGCCAGCAGTTATTCACGACCGAACACCGGGGAGCTGTTTTTT; CDR3aa: CASSYSRPNTGELFF
abundance: -; v_gene: TRBV6-5; d_gene: TRBD2; j_gene: TRBJ2-1; CDR3nt: TGTGACAGCAGTTATCAACCGGGACTAAGCCACAATGAGCAGTTCTTC; CDR3aa: CDSSYQPGLSHNEQFF
abundance: -; v_gene: TRBV13; d_gene: TRBD2; j_gene: TRBJ2-1; CDR3nt: TGTGCCAGCAGCCCGAGCGGGAGAAGCTCCTACAATGAGCAGTTCTTC; CDR3aa: CASSPSGRSSYNEQFF
abundance: many; v_gene: TRBV10-3; d_gene: -; j_gene: TRBJ2-5; CDR3nt: TGTGCCATCAGTGCCTACGGGGCGGCCGAGACCCAGTACTTC; CDR3aa: CAISAYGAAETQYF
abundance: -; v_gene: TRBV7-9; d_gene: -; j_gene: TRBJ2-3; CDR3nt: TGTCCCAGCAGCCTCGGGGCAGATACGCAGTATTTT; CDR3aa: CPSSLGADTQYF
abundance: many; v_gene: TRBV11-1; d_gene: -; j_gene: TRBJ2-1; CDR3nt: TGTGCCAGCACCACCTCTCCCGGGACGTTGGGCGCGGTTAGTGAGCGGTTCTTC; CDR3aa: CASTTSPGTLGAVSERFF
abundance: -; v_gene: TRBV6-1; d_gene: TRBD1; j_gene: TRBJ2-3; CDR3nt: TGTGTCAACAGTGAAGCAGGGACAGAACTGGCTAGCACAGATACGCAGTATTTT; CDR3aa: CVNSEAGTELASTDTQYF
abundance: -; v_gene: TRBV7-9; d_gene: TRBD1; j_gene: TRBJ1-5; CDR3nt: TGTGCCAGCAGCTCCACAGGGGGCTATGGGCCCCAGCATTTT; CDR3aa: CASSSTGGYGPQHF
abundance: -; v_gene: TRBV6-6; d_gene: -; j_gene: TRBJ2-7; CDR3nt: TGTGCCGGCAGTTCCCCCGCCGCCAGCTACGAGCAGTACTTC; CDR3aa: CAGSSPAASYEQYF
abundance: -; v_gene: TRBV10-3; d_gene: TRBD2; j_gene: TRBJ2-5; CDR3nt: TGTGCCATCAGTGAGTCTGGTAGCGGGAGCTCCTACAATGAGCAGTACTTC; CDR3aa: CAISESGSGSSYNEQYF
abundance: many; v_gene: TRBV14; d_gene: -; j_gene: TRBJ2-5; CDR3nt: TGTGCCAGCAGCCAAGAAATTTCCGGGCAGCGGGAGACCCAGTACTTC; CDR3aa: CASSQEISGQRETQYF
abundance: few; v_gene: TRBV6-6; d_gene: -; j_gene: TRBJ1-2; CDR3nt: TGTGCCAGCAGCCTTGAGATGGGGTCAGGCTACACCTTC; CDR3aa: CASSLEMGSGYTF
abundance: medium-sized; v_gene: TRBV29-1; d_gene: TRBD2; j_gene: TRBJ2-1; CDR3nt: TGCAGCGTTGAAACGACTAGCGACAATGAGCAGTTCTTC; CDR3aa: CSVETTSDNEQFF
abundance: -; v_gene: TRBV11-1; d_gene: -; j_gene: TRBJ2-7; CDR3nt: TGTGCCAGCAGCTTAGTATCCGGGGAGCTGTACTTC; CDR3aa: CASSLVSGELYF
abundance: many; v_gene: TRBV6-6; d_gene: TRBD2; j_gene: TRBJ2-3; CDR3nt: TGTGCCAGCAGTGGGACTAGCGAGTGGGTCGCCCCTAGCACAGATACGCAGTATTTT; CDR3aa: CASSGTSEWVAPSTDTQYF
abundance: -; v_gene: TRBV11-2; d_gene: -; j_gene: TRBJ2-5; CDR3nt: TGTGTCAGCAGCATCGGGGTTACAAACTTTAAAGAGACCCAGTACTTC; CDR3aa: CVSSIGVTNFKETQYF
abundance: -; v_gene: TRBV6-5; d_gene: -; j_gene: TRBJ2-3; CDR3nt: TGTGCCAGCAGTTCCCGCGGGCAGCCGAAGGGCCCAGATACGCAGTGTTTT; CDR3aa: CASSSRGQPKGPDTQCF
abundance: many; v_gene: TRBV5-4; d_gene: TRBD2; j_gene: TRBJ2-2; CDR3nt: TGTGCCAGCAGCTTGGCCCCGGGACTAGCGGGGACCGGGGAGCTGTTTTTT; CDR3aa: CASSLAPGLAGTGELFF
abundance: few; v_gene: TRBV5-6; d_gene: -; j_gene: TRBJ2-3; CDR3nt: TGTGCCAGCAGCAGCCTAGCCAAGAGCACAGATACGCAGTATTTT; CDR3aa: CASSSLAKSTDTQYF
abundance: -; v_gene: TRBV4-1; d_gene: -; j_gene: TRBJ1-3; CDR3nt: TGCGCCAGCAGCCAAGCAAGACAGGTGGTCTCTGGAAACACCATATATTTT; CDR3aa: CASSQARQVVSGNTIYF
abundance: -; v_gene: TRBV11-2; d_gene: -; j_gene: TRBJ2-7; CDR3nt: TGTGCCATCAGCTTAGACCCTTCGGGCGAGCAGTACTTC; CDR3aa: CAISLDPSGEQYF
abundance: many; v_gene: TRBV4-1; d_gene: -; j_gene: TRBJ2-3; CDR3nt: TGCGCCAGCGCCGAGCGGCAGAGGGATACGCAGTATTTT; CDR3aa: CASAERQRDTQYF
abundance: -; v_gene: TRBV4-2; d_gene: TRBD2; j_gene: TRBJ2-2; CDR3nt: TGTGCCAGAGGCTTTCTTAGCGGGAGCGGGACCGGGGAGCTGTTTTTT; CDR3aa: CARGFLSGSGTGELFF
abundance: -; v_gene: TRBV4-3; d_gene: -; j_gene: TRBJ1-1; CDR3nt: TGCGCCAGCATCCAAGATGTCACGGCTAACATTGAAGCTTTCTTT; CDR3aa: CASIQDVTANIEAFF
abundance: -; v_gene: TRBV11-2; d_gene: -; j_gene: TRBJ2-7; CDR3nt: TGTGCCAGCATCCGGAGCACGGGGGAGTCCTACGAGCAGTACTTC; CDR3aa: CASIRSTGESYEQYF
abundance: many; v_gene: TRBV7-8; d_gene: TRBD2; j_gene: TRBJ2-5; CDR3nt: TGTGCCAGCAGCTCGCAAAGCGGGAGGAGGGAGACCCAGTACTTC; CDR3aa: CASSSQSGRRETQYF
abundance: -; v_gene: TRBV6-6; d_gene: TRBD2; j_gene: TRBJ2-7; CDR3nt: TGTGTCAGCAGCCCGACTAGCGGAGGATACGAGCAGTACTTC; CDR3aa: CVSSPTSGGYEQYF
abundance: few; v_gene: TRBV30; d_gene: -; j_gene: TRBJ2-2; CDR3nt: TGTGCCTGGAGTCCCAAGAACACCGGGGAGCTGTTTTTT; CDR3aa: CAWSPKNTGELFF
abundance: -; v_gene: TRBV6-2/TRBV6-3; d_gene: -; j_gene: TRBJ2-7; CDR3nt: TGTGCCAGCAGTTTCAACAGGTGTCCCTACGAGCAGTACTTC; CDR3aa: CASSFNRCPYEQYF
abundance: -; v_gene: TRBV29-1; d_gene: -; j_gene: TRBJ2-5; CDR3nt: TGCAGCGTCGCCTTCGGTGGGCCGGCCCAGCATTTC; CDR3aa: CSVAFGGPAQHF
abundance: -; v_gene: TRBV10-3; d_gene: -; j_gene: TRBJ1-1; CDR3nt: TGTGTCATCAGTGATATATTATCGGGCGCAGGGGATGACACTGAAGCTTTCTTT; CDR3aa: CVISDILSGAGDDTEAFF
abundance: many; v_gene: TRBV21-1; d_gene: -; j_gene: TRBJ1-5; CDR3nt: TGTGCCAGCAGCAAACCTGGAGGGCAGCCCCAGCATTTT; CDR3aa: CASSKPGGQPQHF
abundance: -; v_gene: TRBV6-1; d_gene: TRBD1; j_gene: TRBJ2-7; CDR3nt: TGTGCCAACAGAGGGGGACAGGGGAGCTTCTACGAGCAGTACTTC; CDR3aa: CANRGGQGSFYEQYF
abundance: -; v_gene: TRBV10-2; d_gene: -; j_gene: TRBJ2-1; CDR3nt: TGCGCCAACAGTGCAGGACCTTACAAAGAGCAGTTCTTC; CDR3aa: CANSAGPYKEQFF
abundance: -; v_gene: TRBV11-1; d_gene: -; j_gene: TRBJ2-7; CDR3nt: TGTGCCAGCAGCCGGTACGGAGATAAGTACGAGCAGTACTTC; CDR3aa: CASSRYGDKYEQYF
abundance: once; v_gene: TRBV28; d_gene: -; j_gene: TRBJ2-7; CDR3nt: TGTGCCAGGAGTTCACCCCTGACCGGGACCTTCCACGAGCAGTACTTC; CDR3aa: CARSSPLTGTFHEQYF
abundance: -; v_gene: TRBV11-2; d_gene: TRBD2; j_gene: TRBJ2-7; CDR3nt: TGTGCCAGCAGCCCTATAAGGGGCGGGAGGTCCTACGAGCAGCATTTC; CDR3aa: CASSPIRGGRSYEQHF